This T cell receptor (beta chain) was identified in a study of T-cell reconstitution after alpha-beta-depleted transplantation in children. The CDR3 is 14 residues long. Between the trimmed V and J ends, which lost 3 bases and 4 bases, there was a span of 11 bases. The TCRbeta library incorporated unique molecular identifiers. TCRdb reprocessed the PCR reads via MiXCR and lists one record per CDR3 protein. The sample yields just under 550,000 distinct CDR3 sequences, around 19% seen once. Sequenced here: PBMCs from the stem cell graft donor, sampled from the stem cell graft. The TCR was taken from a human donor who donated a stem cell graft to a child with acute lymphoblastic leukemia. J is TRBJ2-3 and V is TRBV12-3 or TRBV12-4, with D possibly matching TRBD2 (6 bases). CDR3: CASSFSEGPDTQYF. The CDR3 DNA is TGTGCCAGCAGTTTCTCGGAGGGCCCAGATACGCAGTATTTT.